Reported below is one T cell receptor beta chain. This sample stems from a study of T cells in Graves' hyperthyroidism and ophthalmopathy. TCR beta CDR3 region amplification was performed from RNA transcripts. TCR CDR3 regions were first amplified by RT-PCR with HTBI primers. TCRdb re-called the multiplex PCR reads through MiXCR, storing one row per CDR3 protein. Found here are 540,000 or so distinct CDR3 sequences, under 60% of them singletons; the top ten hold about 20%. In germline, CDR1 is MNHEY, CDR2 SMNVEV (reference sequence). The length of the CDR3 is 14 residues. V dropped 8 bases and J dropped 0 bases, with 14 bases sitting between them.

The V call is TRBV27, the J call TRBJ2-7; TRBD2 is a possible D gene (5 bases). The specimen was peripheral blood or thyroid tissue (not recorded which). This TCR came from an adult woman with Graves' disease, either hyperthyroidism or ophthalmopathy (not recorded which). This CDR3 reads CASWEIGSSYEQYF. The CDR3 DNA follows: TGTGCCAGCTGGGAGATAGGGAGCTCCTACGAGCAGTACTTC.